This is a list of T cell receptor beta chains from one sample in a study of human T cells and chemical hapten exposure. MiXCR, applied by TCRdb to the RACE reads, yields one record per CDR3 protein. The sample includes fewer than 150,000 distinct CDR3 sequences, roughly 13% of them seen just once. Sequences were derived from whole blood, sampled in connection with sensitization to the hapten diphenylcyclopropenone (DPC). Source of these receptors: a woman between 18 and 29 years old with alopecia areata. Some clones in this sample may be carry-over from other donors' samples. The CDR3 runs from the conserved cysteine through the conserved F or W. Fields, in order: J gene, V gene, CDR3 protein.

J: TRBJ2-7; V: TRBV29-1; CDR3: CSVAKLPGQGAYEQYF
J: TRBJ2-3; V: TRBV6-2/TRBV6-3; CDR3: CASSKGLAGVQDTQYF
J: TRBJ2-2; V: TRBV7-2; CDR3: CASSLDPSPNTGELFF
J: TRBJ1-2; V: TRBV7-2; CDR3: CASSPDVWGYTF
J: TRBJ1-5; V: TRBV12-3/TRBV12-4; CDR3: CASSSMDGEGDQPQHF
J: TRBJ2-2; V: TRBV5-1; CDR3: CASSSPYRSNTGELFF
J: TRBJ1-1; V: TRBV6-2/TRBV6-3; CDR3: CASAWETYTEAFF
J: TRBJ1-1; V: TRBV11-2; CDR3: CASSSYAGTRNTEAFF
J: TRBJ2-3; V: TRBV20-1; CDR3: CSATGYPDRGLADTDTQYF
J: TRBJ2-5; V: TRBV20-1; CDR3: CSARGGAVQETQYF
J: TRBJ2-7; V: TRBV5-4; CDR3: CASSLDGLNSYEQYF
J: TRBJ2-1; V: TRBV13; CDR3: CASSPDRGYSNEQFF
J: TRBJ1-4; V: TRBV29-1; CDR3: CSAVTGNNEKLFF
J: TRBJ2-1; V: TRBV10-3; CDR3: CAITGGGSVNEQFF
J: TRBJ2-5; V: TRBV3-1; CDR3: CASSIPGLQETQYF
J: TRBJ2-5; V: TRBV7-6; CDR3: CASSLAYAGAPQETQYF
J: TRBJ1-5; V: TRBV29-1; CDR3: CSVGGPNQPQHF
J: TRBJ2-6; V: TRBV28; CDR3: CASSTFGDRGSGANVLTF
J: TRBJ1-2; V: TRBV20-1; CDR3: CSARDWDSSANGYTF
J: TRBJ1-1; V: TRBV30; CDR3: CAWSQDKNTEAFF
J: TRBJ1-1; V: TRBV18; CDR3: CASSTGQGMNTEAFF